The entry below describes one T cell receptor beta chain. The antigen is undetermined. Mouse names are used for the genes. This sample was taken from a study of tissue T cells after allogeneic stem cell transplantation. The time point here: mouse harvest day 7 after allogeneic transplant. Each mouse received 10^7 T-cell-depleted marrow cells plus 10^6 splenic CD5+ T cells by tail vein. Study results and caveats: Anatomically similar tissues had similar TCR repertoires within each patient.

Method: immunoSEQ multiplex PCR; TCRdb's copy keeps in-frame clones and lacks some. The data hold approximately 5,000 clones, with 40% to 60% observed a single time. The sequenced material came from gut tissue. The sequence came from a female BALB/c mouse given C57BL/6 T cells with graft-versus-host disease after an allogeneic hematopoietic cell transplant.

CDR3 DNA, as far as it was read: TGTGCCAGCAGGCAGGGGGGTGCAGAAACGCTGTAT. Translation: CASRQGGAETLY. The full CDR3 is CASRQGGAETLYF. The V gene is TRBV26, the J gene TRBJ2-3; 7 nucleotides agree with TRBD1. The sequenced fragment ends 1 residue before the CDR3 boundary, so the rest is inferred from the germline J gene. The germline gives CDR1 KGHPV, CDR2 FQNQEV (reference sequence). The CDR3 runs to 13 residues. Unmatched junction bases numbered 1, after V lost 6 bases and J lost 1 base.